The source of this TCR beta chain is a study of blood T cell repertoires in COVID-19 (dated by TCRdb to 2020 to 2022). A note on the overall study: The collaborator samples originated in the United States, Italy and Spain and spanned the acute and convalescent phases of COVID-19. The material from the prospective study consisted of cDNA or gDNA derived from T cells, B-cell-depleted T cells, or PBMCs. The dataset comprised deeply sampled blood TCRbeta repertoires from subjects exposed to, actively infected with, or recovered from COVID-19. The repertoires were made available in a free public database intended to serve as a resource for research on the immune response to SARS-CoV-2. The samples were drawn from the first 160 participants of the ongoing ImmuneRACE study and from 1,254 subjects provided by 6 global collaborators. The sample metadata nearly always contained a de-identified subject ID, COVID-19 status, age in years and sex. Where available, HLA class I and class II types were obtained from metadata supplied by the sample provider rather than from assay-based typing.

This clone has a handful of counts. Its binding antigen is unknown. There are no base qualities to consult, and no much larger clone falls within one base. General conclusions and limits of the study: Clinical and demographic metadata were provided uncurated, with the amount varying by source and participant.

Enrolling through a virtual design, the prospective study's participants ranged in age from roughly 18 to 90 years and lived across 24 United States geographic areas. In the prospective study, participants were assigned to cohorts based on the clinical history participants reported in a screening survey and a study questionnaire. ImmuneRACE Cohort 3 recovered participants were defined by two consecutive negative NP/OP PCR tests, healthcare professional clearance, or symptom resolution. In the prospective study, whole blood, serum and a nasopharyngeal or oropharyngeal swab were collected from each participant by mobile phlebotomists. Prospective study participants could optionally give additional blood draws and questionnaires over an approximately two-month period. Blood samples from the prospective study were shipped frozen or at room temperature prior to DNA extraction. TCRbeta CDR3 regions were amplified from genomic DNA using the immunoSEQ Assay, a bias-controlled multiplex PCR. As for how the authors treated the data: The number of nucleated cells in each sample was estimated from the amplification of reference gene primers within the assay. Sequence reads were collapsed and filtered to measure the absolute abundance of every unique TCRbeta CDR3 rearrangement. For each sample, productive Simpson clonality was calculated as the square root of Simpson's diversity index across productive rearrangements. The immuneACCESS repertoire file appears here via TCRdb, limited to in-frame rearrangements. These files lack a portion of the clones; in checked studies, under half of the deficit traces to unresolved V genes, and the cause of the others is not known. The DNA was the basis for D and trimming; V, J and clone size are from that table. The sample contains about 220,000 clones, less than 90% of them found a single time. Less than 7% of the sample rests with the top ten.

The germline V gene specifies SGDLS as CDR1 and YYNGEE as CDR2. The germline V and J ends show losses of 3 bases and 1 base respectively, and no gene match explains 3 bases of the junction. Spanning cysteine to phenylalanine, the CDR3 consists of 16 amino acids. Only the CDR3 DNA stays, 48 bases, in frame from base 1. The clonotype originates from a woman aged 40 to 50 who had recovered from COVID-19. The chain is assembled from TRBV9 and TRBJ2-2, and 10 junctional nucleotides match TRBD2. The specimen was PBMCs or T cells enriched from blood (not recorded which). The base sequence is TGTGCCAGCAGCGAACGGACTAGCGGGAACACCGGGGAGCTGTTTTTT. Its translation is CASSERTSGNTGELFF.